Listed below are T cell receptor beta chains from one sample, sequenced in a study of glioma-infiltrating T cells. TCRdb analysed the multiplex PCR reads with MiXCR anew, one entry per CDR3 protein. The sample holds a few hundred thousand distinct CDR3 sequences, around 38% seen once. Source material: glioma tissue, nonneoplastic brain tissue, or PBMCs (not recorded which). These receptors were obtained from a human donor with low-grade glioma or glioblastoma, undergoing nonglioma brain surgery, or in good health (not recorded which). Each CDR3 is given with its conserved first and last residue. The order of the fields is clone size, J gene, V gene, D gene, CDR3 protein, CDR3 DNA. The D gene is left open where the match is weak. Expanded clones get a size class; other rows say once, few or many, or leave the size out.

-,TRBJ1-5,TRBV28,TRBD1,CASCLDRGVDQPQHF,TGTGCCAGCTGCCTGGACAGGGGCGTGGATCAGCCCCAGCATTTT
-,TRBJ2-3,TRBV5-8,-,CASSSGRGRTDTQYF,TGTGCCAGCAGCTCCGGGAGAGGGAGGACAGATACGCAGTATTTT
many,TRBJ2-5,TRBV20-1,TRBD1,CSALDRGGETQYF,TGCAGTGCCCTGGACAGGGGAGGAGAGACCCAGTACTTC
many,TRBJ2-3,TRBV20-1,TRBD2,CSAPRTSGHPSTDTQYF,TGCAGTGCTCCCAGGACTAGCGGGCACCCTAGCACAGATACGCAGTATTTT
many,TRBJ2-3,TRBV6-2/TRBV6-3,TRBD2,CASSSRLAVDTQYF,TGTGCCAGCAGTTCACGACTAGCGGTAGATACGCAGTATTTT
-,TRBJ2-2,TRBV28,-,CASSFYSAAFGSGELFF,TGTGCCAGCAGTTTTTATTCCGCGGCGTTTGGTTCCGGGGAGCTGTTTTTT
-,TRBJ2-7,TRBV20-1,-,CSASLTEHEFVEQYF,TGCAGTGCTAGTCTGACAGAACATGAGTTCGTCGAGCAGTACTTC
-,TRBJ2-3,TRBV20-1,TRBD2,CSANTRSGRAISSDTQYF,TGCAGTGCTAACACCCGTAGCGGGAGGGCCATATCGTCAGATACGCAGTATTTT
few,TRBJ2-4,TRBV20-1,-,CSASGIDANIQYF,TGCAGTGCTAGCGGGATAGATGCGAACATTCAGTACTTC
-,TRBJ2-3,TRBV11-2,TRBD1,CASSLATGGAGTDTQYF,TGTGCCAGCAGCTTAGCAACAGGGGGCGCAGGCACAGATACGCAGTATTTT
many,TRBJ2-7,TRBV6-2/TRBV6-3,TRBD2,CASSHPGGAYEQYF,TGTGCCAGCAGTCACCCCGGGGGGGCCTACGAGCAGTACTTC
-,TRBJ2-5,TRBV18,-,CASSPNRETQYF,TGTGCCAGCTCACCAAATAGAGAGACCCAGTACTTC
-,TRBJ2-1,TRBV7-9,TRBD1,CAGQGDDYNEQFF,TGTGCCGGACAGGGGGACGACTACAATGAGCAGTTCTTC
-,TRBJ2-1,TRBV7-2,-,CASSLGGGPRETQFF,TGTGCAAGCAGTTTAGGGGGAGGGCCGAGAGAGACCCAGTTCTTC
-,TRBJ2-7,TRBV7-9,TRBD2,CASSRSGNSYEHYF,TGTGCCAGCAGCCGCAGCGGGAACTCCTACGAGCATTACTTC
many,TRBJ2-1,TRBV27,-,CASSLVSWSSYNEQFF,TGTGCCAGCAGTTTAGTCTCGTGGAGCTCCTACAATGAGCAGTTCTTC
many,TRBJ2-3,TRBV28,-,CASSPPRVQGYF,TGTGCCAGCAGTCCCCCAAGGGTCCAAGGGTATTTT
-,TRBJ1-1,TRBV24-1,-,CATSAGTPPEAFF,TGTGCCACCAGTGCTGGGACTCCCCCTGAAGCTTTCTTT